Listed here is a single TCR beta chain. One heparinised blood draw, averaging approximately 0.11 L, came from each donor. Reverse transcription of all isolated RNA meant that expressed TCRB transcripts were sequenced. Data came from immunoSEQ multiplex PCR; TCRdb stores just in-frame clones and leaves some out. This table has fewer than 400,000 clones, 6.5% to 10% appearing once. The CDR3 runs to 12 residues. V was trimmed by 5 bases and J by 1 base, leaving 6 bases between them. Looked up from germline, CDR1 is SGHDT and CDR2 is YYEEEE. The data stem from a study of beta chain features in type 1 diabetes.

The TCR originated in a woman younger than 30 in good health. V and J are TRBV5-6 and TRBJ2-5; D uncertain. The sequenced sample consisted of central memory CD4+ T cells from blood. The CDR3, as DNA: TGTGCCAGCAGAAACCGCCAAGAGACCCAGTACTTC. Its translation is CASRNRQETQYF.